Each of the 16 T cell receptor beta chains below was sequenced from the same sample in a study of CD8 T cells in ankylosing spondylitis. MiXCR was run by TCRdb on the 5' RACE reads, yielding one entry per CDR3 protein. This sample carries more than 60,000 distinct CDR3 sequences, under 5.5% of them seen once, and the ten largest clones take 2.2%. Source material: blood, either unsorted or a sorted T cell fraction (not recorded which). The receptors shown here come from a male donor with ankylosing spondylitis or in good health (not recorded which).

This clonotype was seen repeatedly, ten times or more. J is TRBJ2-2 and V is TRBV7-2; 9 bases fit TRBD2. Germline V gene lookup returns CDR1 SGHTA and CDR2 FQGNSA. The CDR3 covers 17 residues. Germline trimming cut 5 bases from V and 4 bases from J; bases unmatched to any gene: 11. CDR3 coding DNA: TGTGCCAGCAGCCCGCGGGGGGGCGGCCCCGGCACCGGGGAGCTGTTTTTT. Translation: CASSPRGGGPGTGELFF.

The sample holds many counts of this clonotype. V gene TRBV23-1 combines with J gene TRBJ2-7; 9 bases match TRBD1. TRBV23-1 is marked as an open reading frame, function uncertain. The length of the CDR3 is 14 residues. Trimming took 7 bases from V and 6 from J; bases not matched to a gene: 10. This CDR3 is CASIPGTGSREQYF. The DNA for the CDR3 is TGCGCCAGCATTCCCGGGACAGGGTCCCGCGAGCAGTACTTC.

This clonotype was picked up many times. This chain connects TRBV20-1 to TRBJ1-2; D might be TRBD1 (5 bases). CDR3 length: 12 residues. Germline-derived CDR1 and CDR2 are DFQATT and SNEGSKA (reference sequence). The CDR3 region is CSYTGPDYGYTF. The CDR3 nucleotides read TGCAGCTACACAGGACCTGACTATGGCTACACCTTC.

The table lists this clonotype with many counts. J is TRBJ2-5 and V is TRBV20-1; D is perhaps TRBD1 or TRBD2 (5 bases each). Germline V gene sequence: CDR1 DFQATT, CDR2 SNEGSKA (reference sequence). The CDR3 runs to 13 residues. V lost 0 bases and J lost 4, with 9 bases in between. The CDR3 DNA follows: TGCAGTGCTAGAGATCGTGGGGGAGAGACCCAGTACTTC. Translating gives CSARDRGGETQYF.

The table lists this clonotype with many counts. The chain uses TRBV7-8 and TRBJ2-3; tentatively, D is TRBD1 (6 bases). Germline V CDR1 and CDR2: SGHVS, FQNEAQ. Trimming shortened V by 5 bases and J by 1 base, and 10 bases separated the two germline ends. The CDR3 totals 14 residues. This CDR3 reads CASSLPGGTDTQYF. CDR3 DNA sequence: TGTGCCAGCAGCCTCCCAGGGGGCACAGATACGCAGTATTTT.

At least ten counts were recorded for this clonotype. V and J are TRBV5-1 and TRBJ2-3, with 7 bases fitting TRBD2. J gave up 3 bases and V 0 bases, and 7 bases lay outside the gene matches. Germline CDR1 and CDR2: SGHRS and YFSETQ. The CDR3 has 16 residues. This chain's CDR3 is CASSLASGIITDTQYF. CDR3 in DNA: TGCGCCAGCAGCTTGGCTAGCGGCATTATAACAGATACGCAGTATTTT.

This clonotype was seen many times. This chain connects TRBV5-6 to TRBJ2-2; D is uncertain. Trimming removed 0 bases from V and 0 bases from J, with 6 bases in between. CDR3 size: 15 residues. Germline CDR1 reads SGHDT; CDR2 reads YYEEEE. The DNA for the CDR3 is TGTGCCAGCAGCTTGGAACAGCCGAACACCGGGGAGCTGTTTTTT. Protein sequence: CASSLEQPNTGELFF.

This clonotype was recorded at least ten times. This chain links TRBV12-3 or TRBV12-4 with TRBJ2-5; 8 positions agree with TRBD2. V shed 2 bases and J 2 bases; nucleotides not matched to a gene: 1. The CDR3 has 14 residues. The DNA of the CDR3 is TGTGCCAGCAGTTTACGGGGGGGGCAAGAGACCCAGTACTTC. It is translated as CASSLRGGQETQYF.

This clonotype came up many times. J is TRBJ2-7 and V is TRBV3-1; TRBD1 aligns across 7 bases. The CDR3 loop spans 15 amino acids. Looked up from germline, CDR1 is LGHDT and CDR2 is YNNKEL (reference sequence). Unmatched junction bases numbered 8, after V lost 1 base and J lost 5 bases. CDR3 sequence (DNA): TGTGCCAGCAGCCAAGGAATCGACAGGGCACACGAGCAGTACTTC. It is translated as CASSQGIDRAHEQYF.

Many counts were recorded for this clonotype. The chain combines TRBV7-9 with TRBJ1-1; no clear D gene. V was cut by 8 bases and J by 0 bases, with 10 bases left in between. The germline gives CDR1 SEHNR, CDR2 FQNEAQ (reference sequence). This CDR3 spans 13 amino acids. The CDR3, as DNA: TGTGCCAGCTCCGTTGAGATGAACACTGAAGCTTTCTTT. This codes for CASSVEMNTEAFF.

This clonotype was seen ten or more times. The chain joins TRBV5-1 to TRBJ2-3, with D perhaps assigned TRBD1 or TRBD2 (5 bases each). The CDR3 runs to 14 residues. Germline values: CDR1 SGHRS, CDR2 YFSETQ. Deletions cut 3 bases from V and 1 base from J, with 9 bases between. Here the CDR3 DNA reads TGCGCCAGCAGCTCGGGACCTGGCACAGATACGCAGTATTTT. Its translation is CASSSGPGTDTQYF.

This clonotype was seen many times. The chain has TRBV20-1 and TRBJ2-1, with D hard to call. Germline values: CDR1 DFQATT, CDR2 SNEGSKA (reference sequence). The CDR3 is 15 residues long. Between the trimmed V and J ends, which lost 5 bases and 0 bases, there was a span of 14 bases. The DNA for the CDR3 is TGCAGTGCTCTACCCGGCGTGAGCTCCTACAATGAGCAGTTCTTC. Translated, it gives CSALPGVSSYNEQFF.

This clonotype has ten or more counts. In DNA, the CDR3 is TGTGCCAGCAGCCTGGGCCGGGACTTTACCTCCAATGAGCAGTTCTTC. It codes for CASSLGRDFTSNEQFF. The chain couples TRBV3-1 to TRBJ2-1, with a tentative D call TRBD2 (6 bases). The V end lost 4 bases, the J end lost 6 bases, and 19 bases lay between the germline ends. This CDR3 is built from 16 residues. Germline CDR1 reads LGHDT; CDR2 reads YNNKEL (reference sequence).

As to this clonotype: This could be a read error, since a much larger clone is one nucleotide away. The rearrangement links TRBV10-2 to TRBJ1-1; a possible D gene is TRBD1 (6 bases). V lost 7 bases and J lost 4, with 16 bases in between. From germline, CDR1 is WSHSY and CDR2 SAAADI. The length of the CDR3 is 14 residues. The CDR3 sequence is CASTEAGAGTEAFF. CDR3 DNA: TGCGCCAGCACTGAAGCAGGGGCGGGCACTGAAGCTTTCTTT.

This clonotype was observed many times. The chain couples TRBV29-1 to TRBJ2-5, with D unresolved. The CDR3 is 12 residues long. CDR1 and CDR2 (germline): SQVTM, ANQGSEA. Between the trimmed V and J ends, which lost 6 bases and 5 bases, there was a span of 13 bases. DNA of the CDR3: TGCAGCGTGGCACAGACTGCGGAGACCCAGTACTTC. Translation gives CSVAQTAETQYF. Full variable domain (remainder filled in from reference TRBV29-1 and TRBJ2-5): SAVISQKPSRDICQRGTSLTIQCQVDSQVTMMFWYRQQPGQSLTLIATANQGSEATYESGFVIDKFPISRPNLTFSTLTVSNMSPEDSSIYLCSVAQTAETQYFGPGTRLLVL.

This clonotype was observed a few times. V is TRBV4-3 and J is TRBJ2-1, with D perhaps given as TRBD1 or TRBD2 (6 bases each). Germline V gives CDR1 LGHNA, CDR2 YSLEER. V lost 1 base to trimming and J lost 7 bases, with 23 bases between them. The CDR3 consists of 18 residues. The CDR3 sequence is CASSQGLGRQGRRNEQFF. The DNA for the CDR3 is TGCGCCAGCAGCCAAGGATTGGGTCGGCAGGGGAGGAGAAATGAGCAGTTCTTC.